Listed below are T cell receptor beta chains from one sample, sequenced in a study of identical twins. TCRdb analysed the 5' RACE reads with MiXCR anew, one entry per CDR3 protein. Here the sample spans roughly 490,000 distinct CDR3 sequences, 14% being singletons. These data were likewise used in another study, on yellow fever vaccine responses in identical twins.

What was sequenced was CD4+ T cells sorted from blood. The receptors stem from a woman under 30 in good health. Both conserved end residues are part of each CDR3. A D gene is named only where the DNA matches it firmly. Clone size, where shown, is once, few, many, or a class for clones that have expanded.

>TRBV3-1|many|TRBJ2-5|NA
CASSFGGVSETQYF
TGTGCCAGCAGCTTTGGGGGTGTATCAGAGACCCAGTACTTC
>TRBV18|few|TRBJ1-2|NA
CASSVQAYGYTF
TGTGCCAGCTCGGTCCAGGCTTATGGCTACACCTTC
>TRBV9|many|TRBJ2-7|NA
CASSATAARGEQYF
TGTGCCAGCAGCGCGACAGCAGCCCGAGGCGAGCAGTACTTC
>TRBV5-1|NA|TRBJ2-3|NA
CASSPGPDTQYF
TGCGCCAGCAGCCCGGGTCCAGATACGCAGTATTTT
>TRBV27|NA|TRBJ2-7|TRBD1
CASSYRGSYEQYF
TGTGCCAGCAGTTACAGGGGTTCCTACGAGCAGTACTTC
>TRBV2|NA|TRBJ2-7|NA
CASRGDNYEQYF
TGTGCCAGCAGGGGGGACAACTACGAGCAGTACTTC
>TRBV7-2|NA|TRBJ2-5|NA
CASSRDSKGVILYF
TGTGCCAGCAGCCGGGACTCTAAGGGGGTAATCTTGTACTTC
>TRBV20-1|NA|TRBJ2-1|NA
CRPRWEQFF
TGCAGGCCTAGATGGGAGCAGTTCTTC
>TRBV5-1|NA|TRBJ2-3|NA
CASSLTGQLADTQYF
TGCGCCAGCAGCTTAACGGGACAACTCGCAGATACGCAGTATTTT
>TRBV24-1|NA|TRBJ1-4|NA
CATSANSGIEKLFF
TGTGCCACCAGTGCCAATTCCGGGATCGAAAAACTGTTTTTT
>TRBV20-1|few|TRBJ2-5|TRBD1
CSARPRGLGETQYF
TGCAGTGCTAGACCTAGGGGGCTTGGAGAGACCCAGTACTTC
>TRBV7-3|few|TRBJ2-3|NA
CASSLFWSARDTQYF
TGTGCCAGCAGCTTATTCTGGTCCGCTAGGGATACGCAGTATTTT
>TRBV6-1|few|TRBJ2-3|TRBD1
CASRPLGQGIDTQYF
TGTGCCAGCAGGCCCCTGGGACAGGGGATAGATACGCAGTATTTT
>TRBV5-5|NA|TRBJ2-5|NA
CAISPGRQETQYF
TGTGCCATCAGCCCTGGGCGGCAAGAGACCCAGTACTTC
>TRBV2|NA|TRBJ1-1|NA
CARSRSRGTEAFF
TGTGCCAGAAGTCGATCCCGGGGCACTGAAGCTTTCTTT
>TRBV10-3|NA|TRBJ2-3|NA
CAISERGNTDTQYF
TGTGCCATCAGTGAGCGAGGAAACACAGATACGCAGTATTTT
>TRBV4-3|many|TRBJ2-1|NA
CASSQVIGGYNEQFF
TGCGCCAGCAGCCAAGTAATTGGGGGCTACAATGAGCAGTTCTTC
>TRBV3-1|few|TRBJ2-2|TRBD1
CASSHPKDRVGTGELFF
TGTGCCAGCAGCCATCCAAAGGACAGGGTGGGCACCGGGGAGCTGTTTTTT
>TRBV6-2/TRBV6-3|NA|TRBJ2-3|NA
CASSPRPSDTQYF
TGTGCCAGCAGCCCTCGGCCTTCAGATACGCAGTATTTT
>TRBV7-3|NA|TRBJ2-1|NA
CASSPGRARYNEQFF
TGTGCCAGCAGCCCTGGCCGCGCGCGGTACAATGAGCAGTTCTTC
>TRBV12-3/TRBV12-4|few|TRBJ2-4|NA
CARSSEGRGEPAKNIQYF
TGTGCCCGCAGCTCCGAGGGACGAGGGGAACCGGCCAAAAACATTCAGTACTTC
>TRBV3-1|NA|TRBJ2-1|TRBD2
CASSQGWEGRNEQFF
TGTGCCAGCAGCCAAGGGTGGGAGGGCCGCAATGAGCAGTTCTTC
>TRBV20-1|many|TRBJ1-6|NA
CSAYSDYNSPLHF
TGCAGTGCTTATTCGGATTATAATTCACCCCTCCACTTT
>TRBV20-1|NA|TRBJ2-1|NA
CSARAGTREQFF
TGCAGTGCTAGAGCCGGGACTCGAGAGCAGTTCTTC
>TRBV10-3|NA|TRBJ2-4|NA
CAISPRLRRLGLDATKNIQYF
TGTGCCATCAGTCCCAGGTTGCGGCGGTTGGGGTTGGACGCCACCAAAAACATTCAGTACTTC
>TRBV20-1|few|TRBJ2-1|NA
CSASSKNEQFF
TGCAGTGCTAGCAGCAAGAATGAGCAGTTCTTC
>TRBV6-2/TRBV6-3|NA|TRBJ2-3|TRBD2
CASSYRQTSGSSDTQYF
TGTGCCAGCAGTTACCGGCAGACTAGCGGGAGCTCAGATACGCAGTATTTT
>TRBV15|NA|TRBJ2-7|NA
CATRDSHHQTKEQYF
TGTGCCACCAGAGACAGCCATCATCAAACTAAGGAGCAGTACTTC
>TRBV5-6|few|TRBJ1-6|NA
CASSLAGVSYNSPLHF
TGTGCCAGCAGCTTGGCCGGGGTGTCCTATAATTCACCCCTCCACTTT
>TRBV20-1|NA|TRBJ2-3|NA
CSALGLPASTDTQYF
TGCAGTGCTTTGGGACTCCCTGCTAGCACAGATACGCAGTATTTT
>TRBV29-1|NA|TRBJ2-3|TRBD2
CSVELGLATDTQYF
TGCAGCGTTGAATTGGGACTAGCGACAGATACGCAGTATTTT
>TRBV6-5|NA|TRBJ2-3|NA
CASSFLRGAGTDTQYF
TGTGCCAGCAGCTTCCTGCGAGGGGCTGGCACAGATACGCAGTATTTT
>TRBV21-1|NA|TRBJ1-3|NA
CASSQPTGELSGNTIYF
TGTGCCAGCAGCCAACCTACAGGAGAGCTCTCTGGAAACACCATATATTTT